This entry describes one TCR beta chain. Its antigen is unknown. There are no base qualities to consult, and no much larger clone falls within one base. Library construction relied on PCR. Reads for this sample came from an Illumina HiSeq 4000. High-throughput sequencing was used to profile the TCR beta-chain CDR3 region of each patient. On the study's bioinformatics: Drawing on CDR3 differences between clinicopathological groups, the researchers built a classifier meant to tell apart patients with distant-metastatic papillary thyroid cancer. The Shannon index was used to assess repertoire diversity, and the Morisita-Horn index was used to assess tumor-blood repertoire similarity. Using fastp trimming at Q25 and MiXCR clonotype assembly, TCRdb reanalyzed the public sequencing data and kept in-frame beta chains. TCRdb's processing, not the authors' own work, is the source of the V and J calls. For this sample there are about 18,000 clones; roughly a fifth appear just once. Of the sample, approximately 15% is held by the ten largest clones.

No treatment had been received by any patient before thyroid surgery. The study retrospectively analysed patient clinical samples collected from the early 2010s to the late 2010s using T-cell receptor beta sequencing. The data were obtained in a study of metastatic and nonmetastatic thyroid tumors (dated by TCRdb to the early 2020s). About the investigation overall: Repertoires were compared across peripheral blood and tumor or nodule tissue samples from malignant and benign thyroid patients. Study-level results and caveats: TCR beta diversity was reported as significantly higher in malignant tumors than in benign nodules, in both blood and tumor samples.

The CDR3 runs 14 residues from the cysteine to the phenylalanine. The retained sequence is limited to the CDR3, 42 bases, with the frame set at the first base. CDR1 and CDR2, per the germline V gene, are SGHRS and YFSETQ. The V end gives up 3 bases and the J end 3 bases, leaving 5 bases in the junction not matched to a gene. This TCR came from a female donor with papillary thyroid cancer or a benign thyroid nodule (not recorded which). Some clones in this sample may be carry-over from other donors' samples. Recombination joined TRBV5-1 with TRBJ2-7; 8 bases in between match TRBD1. Material: tumor tissue. The CDR3 is CASSSGQVIYEQYF. The DNA is TGCGCCAGCAGCTCGGGACAGGTGATCTACGAGCAGTACTTC.